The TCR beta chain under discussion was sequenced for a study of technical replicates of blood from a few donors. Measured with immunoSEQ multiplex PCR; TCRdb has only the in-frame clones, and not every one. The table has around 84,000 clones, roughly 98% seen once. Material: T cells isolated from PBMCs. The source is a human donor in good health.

CDR3 in amino acids: CAWSRQVGSNQPQHF. The CDR3, as DNA: TGTGCCTGGAGTCGACAGGTTGGCAGCAATCAGCCCCAGCATTTT. This rearrangement joins TRBV30 to TRBJ1-5; perhaps TRBD1 as D (6 bases). Trimming shortened V by 2 bases and J by 1 base, and 12 bases separated the two germline ends. From germline, CDR1 is GTSNPN and CDR2 SVGIG (reference sequence). CDR3 length equals 15 residues. Based on the CDR3 plus reference TRBV30 and TRBJ1-5, the full variable domain is SQTIHQWPATLVQPVGSPLSLECTVEGTSNPNLYWYRQAAGRGLQLLFYSVGIGQISSEVPQNLSASRPQDRQFILSSKKLLLSDSGFYLCAWSRQVGSNQPQHFGDGTRLSIL.